Listed below are T cell receptor beta chains from one sample, sequenced in a study of T cell responses to AZD1222 COVID-19 vaccine. TCRdb's copy holds only in-frame clones and misses some; the assay was immunoSEQ multiplex PCR. Of 130,000 to 150,000 clones in the sample, around 89% are singletons; the top ten hold under 2%. Sequenced here: peripheral blood, sampled on day 0 of AZD1222 vaccination. All receptors derive from an adult in good health. CDR3s include the opening cysteine and the closing phenylalanine or tryptophan. The order of the fields is CDR3 DNA, CDR3 protein, J gene, clone size, D gene, V gene, CDR3 length. A D gene is named only where the DNA matches it firmly. Size values are once, few and many counts, or a class for expanded clones, and some rows have none.

CDR3nt: TGTGCCAGCAGCCTGGGGACCAAAAACATTCAGTACTTC
CDR3aa: CASSLGTKNIQYF
j_gene: TRBJ2-4
abundance: -
d_gene: -
v_gene: TRBV7-2
len: 13

CDR3nt: TGCGCCAGCAGCTTGGTTCTGGGGGACGGCTACACCTTC
CDR3aa: CASSLVLGDGYTF
j_gene: TRBJ1-2
abundance: -
d_gene: -
v_gene: TRBV5-1
len: 13

CDR3nt: TGTGCCACCAGCAAAATATCAGAGACTGAAGCTTTCTTT
CDR3aa: CATSKISETEAFF
j_gene: TRBJ1-1
abundance: -
d_gene: -
v_gene: TRBV15
len: 13

CDR3nt: TGTGCCAGCCTGAATGGCGGCATGAACACTGAAGCTTTCTTT
CDR3aa: CASLNGGMNTEAFF
j_gene: TRBJ1-1
abundance: -
d_gene: -
v_gene: TRBV3-1/TRBV3-2
len: 14

CDR3nt: TGTGCCACCAGTGATTCCCAGGGAGGGAGGCTCCAGCCCCAGCATTTT
CDR3aa: CATSDSQGGRLQPQHF
j_gene: TRBJ1-5
abundance: -
d_gene: -
v_gene: TRBV24-1
len: 16

CDR3nt: TGTGCCAGCAGCTTGGTCGGGAAGGGTGGCTACACCTTC
CDR3aa: CASSLVGKGGYTF
j_gene: TRBJ1-2
abundance: -
d_gene: -
v_gene: TRBV5-4
len: 13

CDR3nt: TGTGCCAGCAGCTTAATGAGGAGCCAGTCGGGAACCGGGGAGCTGTTTTTT
CDR3aa: CASSLMRSQSGTGELFF
j_gene: TRBJ2-2
abundance: few
d_gene: -
v_gene: TRBV7-3
len: 17

CDR3nt: TGTGCCAGTAGTAGGGACAGGGCCTCCTACAATGAGCAGTTCTTC
CDR3aa: CASSRDRASYNEQFF
j_gene: TRBJ2-1
abundance: -
d_gene: TRBD1
v_gene: TRBV19
len: 15

CDR3nt: TGTGCCTGGAGTGTACTAGCCGCTGGGACCCAGTACTTC
CDR3aa: CAWSVLAAGTQYF
j_gene: TRBJ2-5
abundance: -
d_gene: -
v_gene: TRBV30
len: 13

CDR3nt: TGTGCCAGTAGTAGCGGACCAACCTACGAGCAGTACTTC
CDR3aa: CASSSGPTYEQYF
j_gene: TRBJ2-7
abundance: -
d_gene: -
v_gene: TRBV19
len: 13

CDR3nt: TGTGCCTGGTCGGGGACCAGTTTCTACGAGCAGTACTTC
CDR3aa: CAWSGTSFYEQYF
j_gene: TRBJ2-7
abundance: -
d_gene: -
v_gene: TRBV30
len: 13

CDR3nt: TGTGCCAGCAGTGACTCAAAGGATTCACCCCTCCACTTT
CDR3aa: CASSDSKDSPLHF
j_gene: TRBJ1-6
abundance: -
d_gene: -
v_gene: TRBV6-4
len: 13

CDR3nt: TGTGCCAGCAGTTACTCGAGATGGGGAGACGAGCAGTACTTC
CDR3aa: CASSYSRWGDEQYF
j_gene: TRBJ2-7
abundance: -
d_gene: -
v_gene: TRBV6-6
len: 14

CDR3nt: TGCGCCAGCAGCTTGGACAGCTTTTCTTCCTACGAGCAGTACTTC
CDR3aa: CASSLDSFSSYEQYF
j_gene: TRBJ2-7
abundance: -
d_gene: -
v_gene: TRBV5-1
len: 15

CDR3nt: TGTGCCAGCAGTTATTTCCTGGACACCATATATTTT
CDR3aa: CASSYFLDTIYF
j_gene: TRBJ1-3
abundance: -
d_gene: -
v_gene: TRBV6-5
len: 12

CDR3nt: TGTGCCTGGAGTACGGGGACAGGGGGTCGGCCCCAGCATTTT
CDR3aa: CAWSTGTGGRPQHF
j_gene: TRBJ1-5
abundance: -
d_gene: TRBD1
v_gene: TRBV30
len: 14

CDR3nt: TGTGCCACCAGCATTGTGGGGGCCGGTGGCTACACCTTC
CDR3aa: CATSIVGAGGYTF
j_gene: TRBJ1-2
abundance: -
d_gene: -
v_gene: TRBV15
len: 13

CDR3nt: TGTGCCAGCAGCCAAGTCAGGGATGAGCAGTTCTTC
CDR3aa: CASSQVRDEQFF
j_gene: TRBJ2-1
abundance: -
d_gene: -
v_gene: TRBV3-1/TRBV3-2
len: 12

CDR3nt: TGTGCCAGCAGCCTCAACCTCCATGGCTACACCTTC
CDR3aa: CASSLNLHGYTF
j_gene: TRBJ1-2
abundance: -
d_gene: -
v_gene: TRBV28
len: 12

CDR3nt: TGTGCCAGCGGATACGAGCAGTACTTC
CDR3aa: CASGYEQYF
j_gene: TRBJ2-7
abundance: -
d_gene: -
v_gene: TRBV7-9
len: 9

CDR3nt: TGTGCCAGCTCACCCCCGGATCGGACGAACACTGAAGCTTTCTTT
CDR3aa: CASSPPDRTNTEAFF
j_gene: TRBJ1-1
abundance: -
d_gene: -
v_gene: TRBV18
len: 15

CDR3nt: TGTGCCAGCAGCGTCGGACCTGATTCCTCGGATCAGCCCCAGCATTTT
CDR3aa: CASSVGPDSSDQPQHF
j_gene: TRBJ1-5
abundance: -
d_gene: -
v_gene: TRBV9
len: 16

CDR3nt: TGTGCCAGCAGTCCCGCAGGAGGCACTGAAGCTTTCTTT
CDR3aa: CASSPAGGTEAFF
j_gene: TRBJ1-1
abundance: once
d_gene: -
v_gene: TRBV12-3/TRBV12-4
len: 13

CDR3nt: TGTGCCAGTTCACAGAAGGCCTCCTACAATGAGCAGTTCTTC
CDR3aa: CASSQKASYNEQFF
j_gene: TRBJ2-1
abundance: -
d_gene: -
v_gene: TRBV28
len: 14

CDR3nt: TGCGCCAGCAGTACTCCGGGGGACACTGAAGCTTTCTTT
CDR3aa: CASSTPGDTEAFF
j_gene: TRBJ1-1
abundance: -
d_gene: -
v_gene: TRBV5-1
len: 13

CDR3nt: TGTGCCAGCAGCCAAGGGGGGACTAGCGGGAGGCTAGGGCAGTTCTTC
CDR3aa: CASSQGGTSGRLGQFF
j_gene: TRBJ2-1
abundance: -
d_gene: TRBD2
v_gene: TRBV4-2
len: 16

CDR3nt: TGCGCCAGCAGCCAATCCCCTGAGAGCGGCTACACCTTC
CDR3aa: CASSQSPESGYTF
j_gene: TRBJ1-2
abundance: -
d_gene: -
v_gene: TRBV4-1
len: 13

CDR3nt: TGTGCTAGCAGCCCAGAGGGTGCGGCTACCGGGGAGCTGTTTTTT
CDR3aa: CASSPEGAATGELFF
j_gene: TRBJ2-2
abundance: -
d_gene: -
v_gene: TRBV7-7
len: 15

CDR3nt: TGCGCCAGCAGCTTGGAGGTGGGCACAAACACAGATACGCAGTATTTT
CDR3aa: CASSLEVGTNTDTQYF
j_gene: TRBJ2-3
abundance: -
d_gene: -
v_gene: TRBV5-1
len: 16

CDR3nt: TGTGCCAGCAGCGGACAGAACCTTAACTATGGCTACACCTTC
CDR3aa: CASSGQNLNYGYTF
j_gene: TRBJ1-2
abundance: -
d_gene: -
v_gene: TRBV2
len: 14

CDR3nt: TGTGCCAGCAGAGACACGGGTTACACCGGGGAGCTGTTTTTT
CDR3aa: CASRDTGYTGELFF
j_gene: TRBJ2-2
abundance: -
d_gene: -
v_gene: TRBV2
len: 14

CDR3nt: TGTGCCAGCTCACCACCTTCAGGGGGCAATCAGCCCCAGCATTTT
CDR3aa: CASSPPSGGNQPQHF
j_gene: TRBJ1-5
abundance: once
d_gene: -
v_gene: TRBV18
len: 15

CDR3nt: TGTGCCAGCAGCCAAGTTGGGGAAAAACTGTTTTTT
CDR3aa: CASSQVGEKLFF
j_gene: TRBJ1-4
abundance: -
d_gene: -
v_gene: TRBV3-1/TRBV3-2
len: 12

CDR3nt: TGCGCCAGCAGCGAGGAGAGATTGTCCTACGAGCAGTACTTC
CDR3aa: CASSEERLSYEQYF
j_gene: TRBJ2-7
abundance: -
d_gene: -
v_gene: TRBV4-1
len: 14

CDR3nt: TGTGCCATCAGTAAAGGGGCCGGGACAGGCGATGAGCAGTTCTTC
CDR3aa: CAISKGAGTGDEQFF
j_gene: TRBJ2-1
abundance: -
d_gene: TRBD1
v_gene: TRBV10-3
len: 15

CDR3nt: TGTGCCAGCAGTGACGGGGGGGGCTCTGGGGCCAACGTCCTGACTTTC
CDR3aa: CASSDGGGSGANVLTF
j_gene: TRBJ2-6
abundance: -
d_gene: TRBD2
v_gene: TRBV6-4
len: 16

CDR3nt: TGTGCCAGCAGTTGGCAAATCAGGGGACACACTGAAGCTTTCTTT
CDR3aa: CASSWQIRGHTEAFF
j_gene: TRBJ1-1
abundance: once
d_gene: -
v_gene: TRBV6-5
len: 15

CDR3nt: TGCGCCAGCAGCCCTAGGGGACCGGGGACTGAAGCTTTCTTT
CDR3aa: CASSPRGPGTEAFF
j_gene: TRBJ1-1
abundance: once
d_gene: -
v_gene: TRBV4-1
len: 14

CDR3nt: TGTGCCAGCAGTTCCTCGTTCGACGGTAACTATGGCTACACCTTC
CDR3aa: CASSSSFDGNYGYTF
j_gene: TRBJ1-2
abundance: -
d_gene: -
v_gene: TRBV6-5
len: 15

CDR3nt: TGTGCCAGCAGCCAAGATCTTATAACTAGCGGATACAATGAGCAGTTCTTC
CDR3aa: CASSQDLITSGYNEQFF
j_gene: TRBJ2-1
abundance: -
d_gene: TRBD2
v_gene: TRBV4-2
len: 17

CDR3nt: TGTGCCAGCAGAAGCGGGAGTTTAACCGGGGAGCTGTTTTTT
CDR3aa: CASRSGSLTGELFF
j_gene: TRBJ2-2
abundance: -
d_gene: TRBD2
v_gene: TRBV6-4
len: 14